The source of this T cell receptor (beta chain) is a study of T cells in Graves' hyperthyroidism and ophthalmopathy. This CDR3 spans 16 amino acids. J was trimmed by 6 bases and V by 2 bases; bases with no gene match: 10. CDR1 SGDLS and CDR2 YYNGEE come from the germline V gene. Patients between 18 and 65 years old had hyperthyroidism, newly diagnosed and lasting under 2 months. Diagnoses used clinical symptoms, serum thyroxine and TRAb, thyroid ultrasound and orbital computed tomography. Isolation of PBMCs was performed on around 9.4 ml fresh peripheral blood. What was amplified from RNA transcripts were TCR beta CDR3 regions. Primed by the HTBI set, a first-round RT-PCR was run on the TCR CDR3. Each CDR3 protein is one row after TCRdb ran MiXCR on the multiplex PCR reads. The data contain some 600,000 distinct CDR3 sequences, about 14% of them singletons.

Source material: blood. The rearrangement links TRBV9 to TRBJ2-1; 8 bases line up with TRBD2. The TCR was taken from a young woman with Graves' hyperthyroidism that later progressed to Graves' ophthalmopathy. The CDR3 bases are TGTGCCAGCAGCGTCGGACCAGCGGGAGCCGGCAATGAGCAGTTCTTC. It yields the protein CASSVGPAGAGNEQFF.